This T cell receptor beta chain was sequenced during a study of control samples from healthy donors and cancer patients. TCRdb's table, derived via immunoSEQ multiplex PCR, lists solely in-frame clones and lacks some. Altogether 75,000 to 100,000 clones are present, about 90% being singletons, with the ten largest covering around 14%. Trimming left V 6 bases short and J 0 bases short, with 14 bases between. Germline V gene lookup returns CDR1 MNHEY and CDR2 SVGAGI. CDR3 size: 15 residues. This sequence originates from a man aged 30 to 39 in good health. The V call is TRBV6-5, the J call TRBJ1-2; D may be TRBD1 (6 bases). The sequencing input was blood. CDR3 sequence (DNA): TGTGCCAGCAGGACCACAGGGCTGGCTAACTATGGCTACACCTTC. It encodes CASRTTGLANYGYTF.